The 32 T cell receptor beta chains listed next were all sequenced from one sample in a study of response to subunit inactivated influenza vaccine. MiXCR, applied by TCRdb to the RT-PCR reads, yields one record per CDR3 protein. The profile shows about 830,000 distinct CDR3 sequences, around a sixth of them singletons. The sample in question was PBMCs from blood, obtained more than 4 days after vaccination. The receptors stem from a man aged 50-59 years who received an inactivated influenza vaccine.

The chain couples TRBV28 to TRBJ1-2; D is perhaps TRBD1 (6 bases). The V gene's germline CDR1 is MDHEN and CDR2 SYDVKM. Trimming took 6 bases from V and 4 from J, leaving 21 bases between them. This CDR3 contains 16 residues. CDR3 in DNA: TGTGCCAGCAGGGGGGGCAGGGAAGTTAGGAGCTATGGCTACACCTTC. Translated: CASRGGREVRSYGYTF.

This chain links TRBV4-2 with TRBJ2-2; D not certain. This CDR3 is built from 15 residues. V lost 0 bases, J lost 7 bases, and 12 bases lay in between. Germline CDR1 is LGHNA and CDR2 is YNFKEQ. DNA for the CDR3: TGTGCCAGCAGCCAAGATGTGCAGTTTATCGGGGAGCTGTTTTTT. Its translation: CASSQDVQFIGELFF.

The genes are TRBV27 and TRBJ2-2, with D perhaps TRBD2 (5 bases). Trimming pared 5 bases from V and 4 bases from J, leaving 14 bases between. The CDR3 has 15 residues. The germline CDR1 and CDR2 sequences are MNHEY and SMNVEV (reference sequence). CDR3 nucleotides: TGTGCCAGCAGTCCCGGAGGCGGATTCACCGGGGAGCTGTTTTTT. It yields the protein CASSPGGGFTGELFF.

This clonotype occurred a few times. V usage is TRBV19 and J usage is TRBJ1-1; D remains unclear. Germline loops: CDR1 LNHDA, CDR2 SQIVND (reference sequence). The CDR3 extends over 14 amino acids. V was pared by 1 base and J by 1 base, with 7 bases between. CDR3 DNA sequence: TGTGCCAGTAGTATAGGGGCCGGGAACACTGAAGCTTTCTTT. This translates into CASSIGAGNTEAFF.

This clonotype was found many times. This chain connects TRBV7-2 to TRBJ2-3; TRBD2 matches 11 bases. Germline V gene sequence: CDR1 SGHTA, CDR2 FQGNSA. This CDR3 spans 15 amino acids. V was pared by 5 bases and J by 6 bases, with 7 bases of the junction left unmatched. This CDR3 is CASSLTSGGGDTQYF. Here the CDR3 DNA reads TGTGCCAGCAGCCTAACTAGCGGGGGAGGGGATACGCAGTATTTT.

This clonotype has a handful of counts. This chain connects TRBV21-1 to TRBJ1-5. TRBV21-1 is tagged as a pseudogene. CDR3 length equals 16 residues. This CDR3 reads CASSKGGRESDQPQHF. CDR3 coding DNA: TGTGCCAGCAGCAAAGGGGGACGAGAAAGCGATCAGCCCCAGCATTTT.

This clonotype appeared a few times. The V and J genes are TRBV27 and TRBJ2-1; maybe TRBD1 (6 bases). From germline, CDR1 is MNHEY and CDR2 SMNVEV (reference sequence). The CDR3 is 13 amino acids. V lost 2 bases to trimming and J lost 8 bases, with 10 bases between them. The CDR3: CASSLIRGDEQFF. Here the CDR3 DNA reads TGTGCCAGCAGTTTAATCAGGGGTGATGAGCAGTTCTTC.

About this clonotype: A much larger clone lies one base from this, so it may be a read error. The chain joins TRBV6-2 or TRBV6-3 to TRBJ1-4; D is unresolved. The CDR3 is 17 amino acids. Germline V CDR1 and CDR2: MNHEY, SVGEGT. V was cut by 4 bases and J by 2 bases, with 17 bases left in between. CDR3 sequence (DNA): TGTGCCAGCAGTTCCGCCAGCACGAATTCCACTAATGAAAAACTGTTTTTT. Amino acid sequence: CASSSASTNSTNEKLFF.

This clonotype was counted a few times. The rearrangement joins TRBV7-2 to TRBJ1-5; D possibly corresponds to TRBD1 (5 bases). Trimming removed 5 bases at V and 5 bases at J, with 16 bases between. This CDR3 is built from 15 residues. The germline V gene has CDR1 SGHTA and CDR2 FQGNSA. As DNA, the CDR3 is TGTGCCAGCAGCCCCGGGGGGGGGGTACATCAGCCCCAGCATTTT. This gives the protein CASSPGGGVHQPQHF.

A few counts support this clonotype. The chain recombines TRBV12-3 or TRBV12-4 with TRBJ2-3; D perhaps matches TRBD2 (6 bases). Trimming took 1 base from V and 2 from J, leaving 16 bases between them. The CDR3 is 17 amino acids. The CDR3, as DNA: TGTGCCAGCAGTTTAGGTTATTCGGGGGTCAACACAGATACGCAGTATTTT. Translating it yields CASSLGYSGVNTDTQYF.

A few counts support this clonotype. The chain employs TRBV11-1 and TRBJ2-2, with 11 nucleotides matching TRBD2. Germline-derived CDR1 and CDR2 are SGHAT and FQDESV (reference sequence). The CDR3 has 20 amino acids. V lost 5 bases, J lost 5 bases, and 19 bases stayed unmatched. The CDR3 nucleotides read TGTGCCAGCAGCCTAGTCGCGGGACTAGCGGCCTGGTGGGGAACCGGGGAGCTGTTTTTT. Its translation is CASSLVAGLAAWWGTGELFF.

This clonotype was seen repeatedly, ten times or more. This chain uses TRBV29-1 with TRBJ2-1; D is ambiguous. Looked up from germline, CDR1 is SQVTM and CDR2 is ANQGSEA. The CDR3 loop spans 13 amino acids. Trimming removed 6 bases at V and 3 bases at J, with 12 bases between. The CDR3 sequence: CSVGPVLYNEQFF. The CDR3, as DNA: TGCAGCGTCGGACCTGTACTCTACAATGAGCAGTTCTTC.

This clonotype was counted between two and nine times. The CDR3 DNA reads as TGTGCCAGCTCACCCTTTGGAGCGGGGAGCACAGATACGCAGTATTTT. Residues: CASSPFGAGSTDTQYF. The chain couples TRBV18 to TRBJ2-3; 7 nucleotides agree with TRBD2. The J segment lost 0 bases and the V segment lost 3 bases, leaving 6 bases of the junction unmatched. The germline gives CDR1 KGHSH, CDR2 LQKENI. The CDR3 is 16 amino acids.

The chain couples TRBV7-2 to TRBJ2-7; 13 positions agree with TRBD2. The CDR3 is 14 amino acids. The J segment lost 7 bases and the V segment lost 9 bases, leaving 9 bases of the junction unmatched. The germline V gene has CDR1 SGHTA and CDR2 FQGNSA. The CDR3 loop is CASRGAGLAGEQYF. Here the CDR3 DNA reads TGTGCCAGTAGAGGGGCGGGACTAGCGGGGGAGCAGTACTTC.

The chain couples TRBV29-1 to TRBJ2-5; 8 bases line up with TRBD1. J lost 4 bases, V lost 3 bases, and 13 bases had no gene match. The CDR3 loop spans 16 amino acids. Germline-derived CDR1 and CDR2 are SQVTM and ANQGSEA. The DNA for the CDR3 is TGCAGCGTTGACAGGGTCAGGGGGCATTCGGGAGAGACCCAGTACTTC. This gives the protein CSVDRVRGHSGETQYF.

The chain employs TRBV7-6 and TRBJ2-1, with no clear D. Looked up from germline, CDR1 is SGHVS and CDR2 is FNYEAQ. V lost 1 base, J lost 5 bases, and 9 bases lay in between. The CDR3 sequence is 14 residues long. The CDR3 sequence: CASSLDRAHNEQFF. The CDR3 DNA is TGTGCCAGCAGCTTAGATAGGGCCCACAATGAGCAGTTCTTC.

V and J are TRBV27 and TRBJ2-5; 7 bases match TRBD2. The germline CDR1 and CDR2 sequences are MNHEY and SMNVEV (reference sequence). This CDR3 is 17 amino acids long. After removal of 3 bases from V and 7 bases from J, the junction contained 17 bases not matched to a gene. The CDR3 bases are TGTGCCAGCAGTTTCTCCCTCCCCCAGCGGGGTCGGGGGACCCAGTACTTC. This codes for CASSFSLPQRGRGTQYF.

The chain is built from TRBV4-3 and TRBJ2-7; 13 nucleotides match TRBD2. V dropped 4 bases and J dropped 5; count of bases not matched to a gene: 5. The CDR3 runs to 15 residues. CDR1 is LGHNA, CDR2 YSLEER, per germline. The CDR3 DNA sequence: TGCGCCAGCAGCCGAGGACTAGCGGGAGAACACGAGCAGTACTTC. This translates into CASSRGLAGEHEQYF.

V gene TRBV10-3 combines with J gene TRBJ2-7; D unclear. Trimming removed 3 bases at V and 6 bases at J, with 6 bases between. The V gene's germline CDR1 is ENHRY and CDR2 SYGVKD. CDR3 size: 11 residues. The CDR3 is CAISDLIEQYF. The CDR3, as DNA: TGTGCCATCAGTGACCTCATCGAGCAGTACTTC.

This clonotype was counted a few times. The chain links TRBV28 to TRBJ2-3; TRBD2 aligns across 10 bases. Germline V lookup: CDR1 MDHEN, CDR2 SYDVKM. V was clipped by 6 bases and J by 6 bases; unmatched bases: 12. CDR3 length: 16 residues. The CDR3 DNA is TGTGCCAGCAGCCTATGGGGTAGCGGGAGGAGGGATACGCAGTATTTT. This gives the protein CASSLWGSGRRDTQYF. The full variable domain, in which reference TRBV28 and TRBJ2-3 provide the parts outside the CDR3, is DVKVTQSSRYLVKRTGEKVFLECVQDMDHENMFWYRQDPGLGLRLIYFSYDVKMKEKGDIPEGYSVSREKKERFSLILESASTNQTSMYLCASSLWGSGRRDTQYFGPGTRLTVL.

The chain couples TRBV5-1 to TRBJ2-5; the match to TRBD1 covers 9 bases. There are 15 residues in the CDR3. From germline, CDR1 is SGHRS and CDR2 YFSETQ. V shed 4 bases, J shed 5 bases, and the junction held 9 bases outside the gene matches. This CDR3 is CASSMGQGSGETQYF. DNA for the CDR3: TGCGCCAGCAGCATGGGACAGGGTAGTGGGGAGACCCAGTACTTC.

This clonotype was seen a handful of times. The V and J genes are TRBV6-6 and TRBJ2-1; D ambiguous. This CDR3 is 12 amino acids long. CDR1 is MNHNY and CDR2 is SVGAGI in the germline V gene (reference sequence). The ends were cut back, 2 bases at V and 8 bases at J, with 7 bases in the middle. Here the CDR3 DNA reads TGTGCCAGCAGTTACCAGTCCCATGAGCAGTTCTTC. It codes for CASSYQSHEQFF.

This clonotype was counted between two and nine times. V and J are TRBV6-1 and TRBJ2-3; D is unclear. The germline V and J ends were trimmed by 3 bases and 6 bases, with 7 bases remaining between them. Germline CDR1 is MNHNS and CDR2 is SASEGT. This CDR3 has 12 amino acids. The DNA for the CDR3 is TGTGCCAGCAGTGAGCTCTTTGATACGCAGTATTTT. Its translation: CASSELFDTQYF.

The CDR3 DNA sequence: TGTGCCAGCAGCTTGGCCAGGGCATGGGATGAGCAGTTCTTC. This sequence encodes CASSLARAWDEQFF. The rearrangement uses TRBV5-5 and TRBJ2-1; the D gene is possibly TRBD1 (5 bases). Trimming removed 0 bases from V and 8 bases from J, with 12 bases in between. There are 14 residues in the CDR3. Germline assignment: CDR1 SGHKS and CDR2 YYEKEE (reference sequence).

This clonotype has only a few counts. This rearrangement joins TRBV12-3 or TRBV12-4 to TRBJ1-1; TRBD1 might be the D (6 bases). Trimming shortened V by 3 bases and J by 11 bases, and 16 bases separated the two germline ends. The CDR3 length is 13 residues. The CDR3 sequence is CASSLFTGKGAFF. As DNA, the CDR3 is TGTGCCAGCAGTTTGTTTACAGGGAAGGGTGCTTTCTTT.

In its sample, this clonotype was seen a few times. The gene calls are TRBV12-3 or TRBV12-4 and TRBJ2-6, with TRBD2 matching over 7 bases. The CDR3 totals 15 residues. V was pared by 5 bases and J by 2 bases, with 3 bases of the junction left unmatched. As DNA, the CDR3 is TGTGCCAGCAGTCGGGGACTACCTGGGGCCAACGTCCTGACTTTC. Its translation is CASSRGLPGANVLTF.

On this clonotype itself: At one end the junction does not follow the germline gene, possibly because of a read error. This chain links TRBV29-1 with TRBJ1-1; the D gene is possibly TRBD1 (5 bases). The CDR3 runs to 13 residues. Per germline, CDR1 SQVTM and CDR2 ANQGSEA. This chain's CDR3 is CSALGGEYTESFF. CDR3 bases: TGCAGCGCTCTGGGAGGGGAGTACACTGAATCTTTCTTT.

On this clonotype itself: Because the CDR3 is missing its conserved closing phenylalanine or tryptophan, this is likely a read error. The chain couples TRBV24-1 to TRBJ2-5; TRBD2 might be the D (5 bases). The CDR3 has 14 residues. V gave up 3 bases and J gave up 3 bases, with 10 bases separating them. The germline V gene has CDR1 KGHDR and CDR2 SFDVKD. DNA of the CDR3: TGTGCCACCAGTGATCGGACTTCAAAAGAGACCCAGTACTTA. It translates to CATSDRTSKETQYL.

This clonotype showed up just a few times. V and J are TRBV20-1 and TRBJ2-7; possibly TRBD1 for D (6 bases). Germline V gene data show CDR1 as DFQATT and CDR2 as SNEGSKA (reference sequence). This CDR3 is 14 amino acids long. Trimming stripped 3 bases from V and 5 bases from J, with 17 bases between. This CDR3 is CSASWGPGLHEQYF. The CDR3 nucleotides are TGCAGTGCTAGTTGGGGGCCAGGGCTCCACGAGCAGTACTTC.

This clonotype was detected a few times. The rearrangement joins TRBV4-1 to TRBJ2-1; 10 positions match TRBD2. V lost 1 base to trimming and J lost 2 bases; unmatched junction nucleotides: 14. This CDR3 has 20 residues. Looked up from germline, CDR1 is MGHRA and CDR2 is YSYEKL. CDR3 in amino acids: CASSQVGHLAGARTYNEQFF. The CDR3 nucleotides are TGCGCCAGCAGCCAAGTAGGGCATCTAGCGGGGGCCAGAACCTACAATGAGCAGTTCTTC.

The table lists this clonotype with a count of one. The J gene is TRBJ1-2, the V gene TRBV4-3, with D possibly being TRBD1 (5 bases). The CDR3 is 16 amino acids. The V end lost 0 bases, the J end lost 1 base, and 12 bases lay between the germline ends. From germline, CDR1 is LGHNA and CDR2 YSLEER. CDR3 bases: TGCGCCAGCAGCCAAGATGGAGGGGCGCTTAACTATGGCTACACCTTC. It yields the protein CASSQDGGALNYGYTF.

In this sample, this clonotype turned up a few times. This chain uses TRBV4-3 with TRBJ2-7, with 8 bases identical to TRBD2. The CDR3 loop spans 18 amino acids. Germline assignment: CDR1 LGHNA and CDR2 YSLEER. V shed 0 bases and J 3 bases; nucleotides not matched to a gene: 13. The CDR3 DNA sequence: TGCGCCAGCAGCCAAGAAACTAGCGGCCGTTCTAAATTCTACGAGCAGTACTTC. Protein: CASSQETSGRSKFYEQYF.